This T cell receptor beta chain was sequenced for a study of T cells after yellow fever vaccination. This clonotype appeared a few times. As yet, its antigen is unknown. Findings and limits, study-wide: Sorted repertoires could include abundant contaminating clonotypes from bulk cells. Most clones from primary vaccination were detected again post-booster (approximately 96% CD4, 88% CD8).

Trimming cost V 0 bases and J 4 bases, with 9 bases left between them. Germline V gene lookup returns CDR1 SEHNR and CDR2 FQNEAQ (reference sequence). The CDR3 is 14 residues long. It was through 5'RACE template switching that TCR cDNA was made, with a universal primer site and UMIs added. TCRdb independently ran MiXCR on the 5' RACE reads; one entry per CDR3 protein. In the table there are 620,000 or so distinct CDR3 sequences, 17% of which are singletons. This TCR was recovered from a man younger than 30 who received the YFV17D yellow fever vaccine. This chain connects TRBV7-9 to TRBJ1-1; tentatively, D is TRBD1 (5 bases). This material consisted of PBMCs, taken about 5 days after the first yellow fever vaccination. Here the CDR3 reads CASSLARGPTEAFF. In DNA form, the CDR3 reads TGTGCCAGCAGCTTAGCGAGGGGCCCCACTGAAGCTTTCTTT.